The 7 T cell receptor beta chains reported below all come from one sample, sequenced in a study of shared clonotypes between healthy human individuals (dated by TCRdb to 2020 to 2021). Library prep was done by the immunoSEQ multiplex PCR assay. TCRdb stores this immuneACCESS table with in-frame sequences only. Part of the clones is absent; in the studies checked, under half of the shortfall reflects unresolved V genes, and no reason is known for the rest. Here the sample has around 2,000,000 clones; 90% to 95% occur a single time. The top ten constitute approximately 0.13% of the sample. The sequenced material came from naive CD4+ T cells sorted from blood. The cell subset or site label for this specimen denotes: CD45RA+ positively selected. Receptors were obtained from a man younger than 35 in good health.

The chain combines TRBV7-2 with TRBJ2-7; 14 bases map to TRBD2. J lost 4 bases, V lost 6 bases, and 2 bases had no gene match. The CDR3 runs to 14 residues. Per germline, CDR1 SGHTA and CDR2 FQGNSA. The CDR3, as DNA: TGTGCCAGCAGAAGGACTAGCGGGAGGTACGAGCAGTACTTC. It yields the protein CASRRTSGRYEQYF.

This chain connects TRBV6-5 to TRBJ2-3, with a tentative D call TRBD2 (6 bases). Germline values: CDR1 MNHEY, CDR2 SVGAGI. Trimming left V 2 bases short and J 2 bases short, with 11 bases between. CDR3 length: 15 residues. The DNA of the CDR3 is TGTGCCAGCAGTTACGGGACTCCCTACACAGATACGCAGTATTTT. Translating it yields CASSYGTPYTDTQYF.

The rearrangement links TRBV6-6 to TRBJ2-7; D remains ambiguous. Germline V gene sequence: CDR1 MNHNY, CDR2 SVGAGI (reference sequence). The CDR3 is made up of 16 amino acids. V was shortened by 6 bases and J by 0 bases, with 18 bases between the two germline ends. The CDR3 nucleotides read TGTGCCAGCAGGGACCCCGATCCGGGCCTCTCCTACGAGCAGTACTTC. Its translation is CASRDPDPGLSYEQYF.

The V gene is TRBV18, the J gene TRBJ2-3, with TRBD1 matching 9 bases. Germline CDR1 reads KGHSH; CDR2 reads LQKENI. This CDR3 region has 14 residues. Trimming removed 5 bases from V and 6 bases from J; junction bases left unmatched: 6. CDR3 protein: CASSAGTGSDTQYF. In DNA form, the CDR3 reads TGTGCCAGCTCAGCAGGGACAGGGTCTGATACGCAGTATTTT.

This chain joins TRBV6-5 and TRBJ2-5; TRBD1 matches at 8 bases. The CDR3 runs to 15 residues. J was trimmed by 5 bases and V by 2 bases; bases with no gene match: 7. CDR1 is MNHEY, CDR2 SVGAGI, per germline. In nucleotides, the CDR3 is TGTGCCAGCAGTTACCGGCAGGGGGCCTGGGAGACCCAGTACTTC. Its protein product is CASSYRQGAWETQYF.

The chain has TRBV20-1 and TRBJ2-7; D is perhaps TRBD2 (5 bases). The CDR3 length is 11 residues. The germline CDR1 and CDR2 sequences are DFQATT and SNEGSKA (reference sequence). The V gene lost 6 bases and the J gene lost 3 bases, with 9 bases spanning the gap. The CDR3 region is CSAPGYYEQYF. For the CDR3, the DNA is TGCAGTGCCCCGGGGTACTACGAGCAGTACTTC.

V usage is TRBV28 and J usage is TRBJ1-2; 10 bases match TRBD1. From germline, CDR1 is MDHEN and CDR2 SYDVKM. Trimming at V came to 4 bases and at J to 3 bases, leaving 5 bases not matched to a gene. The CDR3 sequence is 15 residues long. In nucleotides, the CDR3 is TGTGCCAGCAGTTCCCCCGGGACAGGGGACTATGGCTACACCTTC. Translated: CASSSPGTGDYGYTF.